These 22 T cell receptor beta chains were all obtained from the same sample, sequenced in a study of OX40 agonist ivuxolimab in advanced cancers. Assay used: immunoSEQ multiplex PCR; TCRdb lists only in-frame clones, some missing. This sample has over 50,000 clones, with 85% to 90% found just once. Specimen: CD4+ or CD8+ T cells sorted from blood, collected in a trial of the OX40 agonist ivuxolimab. All receptors come from an adult with an advanced solid tumor such as melanoma, head and neck, liver or kidney cancer.

V and J are TRBV6-1 and TRBJ2-1, with a weak D call TRBD2 (5 bases). The CDR3 runs to 10 residues. Germline loops: CDR1 MNHNS, CDR2 SASEGT. V lost 6 bases and J 14 bases, leaving 11 bases between the germline ends. The CDR3 DNA follows: TGTGCCAGCAGCGCCGGGAAGAAGTTCTTC. Protein: CASSAGKKFF.

This chain links TRBV5-1 with TRBJ2-5; D might be TRBD2 (5 bases). Germline assignment: CDR1 SGHRS and CDR2 YFSETQ. This CDR3 region has 13 residues. The germline V and J ends were trimmed by 3 bases and 2 bases, with 8 bases remaining between them. In nucleotides, the CDR3 is TGCGCCAGCAGCTCCTGGACTCAAGAGACCCAGTACTTC. It yields the protein CASSSWTQETQYF.

V usage is TRBV5-1 and J usage is TRBJ1-1; D not certain. The CDR3 has 14 amino acids. Germline V CDR1 and CDR2: SGHRS, YFSETQ. V lost 2 bases and J lost 0, with 8 bases in between. The CDR3 protein is CASSLTAMNTEAFF. The CDR3 bases are TGCGCCAGCAGCTTAACAGCGATGAACACTGAAGCTTTCTTT.

The chain links TRBV18 to TRBJ1-2; TRBD1 matches at 9 bases. The length of the CDR3 is 15 residues. V shed 3 bases and J 6 bases; nucleotides not matched to a gene: 8. Germline lookup yields CDR1 KGHSH and CDR2 LQKENI. The CDR3 DNA is TGTGCCAGCTCACCTACAGGGGGCGCCGCGGATGGCTACACCTTC. Protein sequence: CASSPTGGAADGYTF.

V usage is TRBV28 and J usage is TRBJ1-5; no firm D call. The ends were cut back, 4 bases at V and 7 bases at J, with 14 bases in the middle. The germline CDR1 and CDR2 sequences are MDHEN and SYDVKM. The CDR3 is 14 residues long. The DNA of the CDR3 is TGTGCCAGCAGTTCCCCATCGTCGAGGCAGCCCCAGCATTTT. Its translation: CASSSPSSRQPQHF.

This sequence joins TRBV27 and TRBJ1-3; TRBD1 might be the D (5 bases). V was trimmed by 8 bases and J by 0 bases, leaving 8 bases between them. The CDR3 sequence is 13 residues long. Germline CDR1 and CDR2: MNHEY and SMNVEV (reference sequence). Here the CDR3 reads CASSGGSGNTIYF. The CDR3 nucleotides read TGTGCCAGCTCGGGGGGCTCTGGAAACACCATATATTTT.

The DNA for the CDR3 is TGTGCCAGCAGCTCGTCGAGGTCGAACACTGAAGCTTTCTTT. It codes for CASSSSRSNTEAFF. J is TRBJ1-1 and V is TRBV5-4; D gene unclear. Germline CDR1 SGHNT, CDR2 YYREEE (reference sequence). V was pared by 3 bases and J by 1 base, with 10 bases between. The CDR3 totals 14 residues.

V usage is TRBV7-8 and J usage is TRBJ2-1; 14 nucleotides line up with TRBD2. Trimming took 5 bases from V and 11 from J; bases not matched to a gene: 5. The CDR3 consists of 14 residues. Germline V lookup: CDR1 SGHVS, CDR2 FQNEAQ. DNA for the CDR3: TGTGCCAGCAGCACGGGACTAGCGGGAGTTCAGCAGTTCTTC. It specifies CASSTGLAGVQQFF.

A remark on this clone: One end of the junction varies from germline; a read error may be responsible. The V gene is TRBV12-5, the J gene TRBJ1-2; unclear D gene. Germline V gene lookup returns CDR1 LGHNT and CDR2 FRNRAP. The CDR3 totals 12 residues. Here the CDR3 reads CASGLVGRRFSF. The CDR3 nucleotides are TGTGCTAGTGGTTTGGTGGGAAGGAGGTTTTCCTTC.

The chain recombines TRBV19 with TRBJ1-2; TRBD1 might be the D (5 bases). The ends were cut back, 7 bases at V and 8 bases at J, with 20 bases in the middle. This CDR3 has 14 residues. From germline, CDR1 is LNHDA and CDR2 SQIVND (reference sequence). The CDR3 nucleotides read TGTGCCAGTACCCAGGGTGAGGGCGCGGGAGGCTACACCTTC. Translated: CASTQGEGAGGYTF. Variable domain in full (rest from reference TRBV19 and TRBJ1-2): DGGITQSPKYLFRKEGQNVTLSCEQNLNHDAMYWYRQDPGQGLRLIYYSQIVNDFQKGDIAEGYSVSREKKESFPLTVTSAQKNPTAFYLCASTQGEGAGGYTFGSGTRLTVV.

V is TRBV5-1 and J is TRBJ2-3, with D perhaps given as TRBD1 or TRBD2 (6 bases each). The CDR3 has 15 amino acids. Germline V gene data show CDR1 as SGHRS and CDR2 as YFSETQ. Trimming cost V 3 bases and J 2 bases, with 13 bases left between them. Written as DNA, the CDR3 is TGCGCCAGCAGCTCAGGTGGGGGGCCCACAGATACGCAGTATTTT. It codes for CASSSGGGPTDTQYF.

This clone appeared once. As DNA, the CDR3 is TGTGCCAGCAGCTTGGAGACCGTCCTGGGAGATGAAAAACTGTTTTTT. It is translated as CASSLETVLGDEKLFF. V is TRBV5-4 and J is TRBJ1-4; no reliable D call. Germline V gene data show CDR1 as SGHNT and CDR2 as YYREEE (reference sequence). The V gene lost 0 bases and the J gene lost 6 bases, with 15 bases spanning the gap. The CDR3 extends over 16 amino acids.

This clone was recorded once. The genes are TRBV20-1 and TRBJ1-1, with unresolved D. With 0 bases removed from V and 5 bases from J, the gap between germline ends came to 4 bases. Germline CDR1 DFQATT, CDR2 SNEGSKA (reference sequence). The CDR3 extends over 11 amino acids. The CDR3 DNA reads TGCAGTGCTAGAGACAGAACTGAAGCTTTCTTT. Protein product: CSARDRTEAFF.

This sequence joins TRBV19 and TRBJ2-1; D remains unclear. The germline gives CDR1 LNHDA, CDR2 SQIVND (reference sequence). The CDR3 length is 13 residues. The V and J ends lost 1 base and 4 bases respectively, with 5 bases between them. CDR3 sequence (DNA): TGTGCCAGTAGTATAGGCAGATACAATGAGCAGTTCTTC. This gives the protein CASSIGRYNEQFF.

The V call is TRBV15, the J call TRBJ2-7, with D unclear. With 0 bases removed from V and 0 bases from J, the gap between germline ends came to 3 bases. Germline V gene lookup returns CDR1 LNHNV and CDR2 YYDKDF (reference sequence). This CDR3 has 13 amino acids. The CDR3 DNA reads TGTGCCACCAGCAGAGATCACTCCTACGAGCAGTACTTC. Translating it yields CATSRDHSYEQYF.

The chain joins TRBV7-6 to TRBJ2-1; D unresolved. V lost 5 bases and J lost 9, with 17 bases in between. This CDR3 is 14 amino acids long. The germline CDR1 and CDR2 sequences are SGHVS and FNYEAQ. CDR3 coding DNA: TGTGCCAGCAGCCCGCAGGAGTGGAAGGGTGAGCAGTTCTTC. Residues: CASSPQEWKGEQFF.

This rearrangement joins TRBV28 to TRBJ1-1; possibly TRBD1 for D (5 bases). The V end lost 6 bases, the J end lost 7 bases, and 15 bases lay between the germline ends. Per germline, CDR1 MDHEN and CDR2 SYDVKM. CDR3 length equals 13 residues. CDR3 sequence: CASSLRDGNEAFF. In nucleotides, the CDR3 is TGTGCCAGCAGCCTCCGGGACGGGAATGAAGCTTTCTTT.

The chain has TRBV18 and TRBJ2-5, with no clear D. Between the trimmed V and J ends, which lost 2 bases and 3 bases, there was a span of 10 bases. CDR3 size: 14 residues. Germline V gene sequence: CDR1 KGHSH, CDR2 LQKENI. The DNA for the CDR3 is TGTGCCAGCTCACCAGGGCAGCCTAAAGAGACCCAGTACTTC. Residues: CASSPGQPKETQYF.

V usage is TRBV7-9 and J usage is TRBJ1-2; D call uncertain. The CDR3 covers 17 residues. Germline V CDR1 and CDR2: SEHNR, FQNEAQ (reference sequence). V was cut by 5 bases and J by 4 bases, with 23 bases left in between. The CDR3 spells CASSLAGTATLGYGYTF. The CDR3 DNA follows: TGTGCCAGCAGCCTCGCAGGAACAGCGACCCTCGGCTATGGCTACACCTTC. Together with reference TRBV7-9 and TRBJ1-2, the CDR3 gives the full variable domain: DTGVSQNPRHKITKRGQNVTFRCDPISEHNRLYWYRQTLGQGPEFLTYFQNEAQLEKSRLLSDRFSAERPKGSFSTLEIQRTEQGDSAMYLCASSLAGTATLGYGYTFGSGTRLTVV.

V is TRBV7-2 and J is TRBJ1-2, with a tentative D call TRBD1 (5 bases). Germline V gene data show CDR1 as SGHTA and CDR2 as FQGNSA. The CDR3 totals 16 residues. Deletions cut 4 bases from V and 0 bases from J, with 15 bases between. The CDR3: CASSSWDGLTNYGYTF. The CDR3 DNA reads as TGTGCCAGCAGCTCCTGGGACGGATTAACTAACTATGGCTACACCTTC.

This chain links TRBV7-2 with TRBJ2-7; the D gene is possibly TRBD1 (6 bases). The length of the CDR3 is 15 residues. Germline lookup yields CDR1 SGHTA and CDR2 FQGNSA. V was pared by 5 bases and J by 0 bases, with 14 bases between. The CDR3 here is CASSGRTVSSYEQYF. The DNA of the CDR3 is TGTGCCAGCAGCGGAAGGACAGTCAGCTCCTACGAGCAGTACTTC. Full variable domain (missing parts from reference TRBV7-2 and TRBJ2-7): GAGVSQSPSNKVTEKGKDVELRCDPISGHTALYWYRQSLGQGLEFLIYFQGNSAPDKSGLPSDRFSAERTGGSVSTLTIQRTQQEDSAVYLCASSGRTVSSYEQYFGPGTRLTVT.

The CDR3 loop reads CASSSTGQGHTGELFF. The DNA of the CDR3 is TGTGCCAGCAGCTCAACGGGACAGGGACACACCGGGGAGCTGTTTTTT. This sequence joins TRBV5-4 and TRBJ2-2; TRBD1 aligns across 9 bases. CDR3 length: 16 amino acids. CDR1 is SGHNT, CDR2 YYREEE, per germline (reference sequence). The J segment lost 3 bases and the V segment lost 3 bases, leaving 6 bases of the junction unmatched.